This T cell receptor (beta chain) was captured by sequencing in a study of T-cell memory formation after mild COVID-19. As for this clonotype: Its matching antigen is unknown.

TCRdb itself ran the 5' RACE reads through MiXCR, one entry per CDR3 protein. The repertoire holds roughly 380,000 distinct CDR3 sequences, with 25% to 30% as singletons. The germline CDR1 and CDR2 sequences are PRHDT and FYEKMQ (reference sequence). This CDR3 region has 15 residues. V lost 5 bases to trimming and J lost 1 base, with 15 bases between them. Broader study findings: The second-wave clones peaking on day 37 were not confirmed as SARS-CoV-2-specific. Pre-infection memory harbored some responding clones, suggesting cross-reactive memory joined. Clones that shrank (day 15 to 85) were balanced CD4/CD8, whereas later expanders leaned CD4+. The main location of contracting CD4+ clones was CM and EM, and that of contracting CD8+ clones was EMRA.

Sequenced material: PBMCs or a T cell subset sorted from them (not recorded which). This rearrangement joins TRBV13 to TRBJ2-7; D might be TRBD1 (5 bases). This TCR was sampled from an adult woman who had mild COVID-19 (a few samples of this study predate the infection). Cell type and time point are not known. The CDR3 is CASSQLPDRSYEQYF. The CDR3 DNA sequence: TGTGCCAGCAGCCAACTCCCCGACAGATCCTACGAGCAGTACTTC.